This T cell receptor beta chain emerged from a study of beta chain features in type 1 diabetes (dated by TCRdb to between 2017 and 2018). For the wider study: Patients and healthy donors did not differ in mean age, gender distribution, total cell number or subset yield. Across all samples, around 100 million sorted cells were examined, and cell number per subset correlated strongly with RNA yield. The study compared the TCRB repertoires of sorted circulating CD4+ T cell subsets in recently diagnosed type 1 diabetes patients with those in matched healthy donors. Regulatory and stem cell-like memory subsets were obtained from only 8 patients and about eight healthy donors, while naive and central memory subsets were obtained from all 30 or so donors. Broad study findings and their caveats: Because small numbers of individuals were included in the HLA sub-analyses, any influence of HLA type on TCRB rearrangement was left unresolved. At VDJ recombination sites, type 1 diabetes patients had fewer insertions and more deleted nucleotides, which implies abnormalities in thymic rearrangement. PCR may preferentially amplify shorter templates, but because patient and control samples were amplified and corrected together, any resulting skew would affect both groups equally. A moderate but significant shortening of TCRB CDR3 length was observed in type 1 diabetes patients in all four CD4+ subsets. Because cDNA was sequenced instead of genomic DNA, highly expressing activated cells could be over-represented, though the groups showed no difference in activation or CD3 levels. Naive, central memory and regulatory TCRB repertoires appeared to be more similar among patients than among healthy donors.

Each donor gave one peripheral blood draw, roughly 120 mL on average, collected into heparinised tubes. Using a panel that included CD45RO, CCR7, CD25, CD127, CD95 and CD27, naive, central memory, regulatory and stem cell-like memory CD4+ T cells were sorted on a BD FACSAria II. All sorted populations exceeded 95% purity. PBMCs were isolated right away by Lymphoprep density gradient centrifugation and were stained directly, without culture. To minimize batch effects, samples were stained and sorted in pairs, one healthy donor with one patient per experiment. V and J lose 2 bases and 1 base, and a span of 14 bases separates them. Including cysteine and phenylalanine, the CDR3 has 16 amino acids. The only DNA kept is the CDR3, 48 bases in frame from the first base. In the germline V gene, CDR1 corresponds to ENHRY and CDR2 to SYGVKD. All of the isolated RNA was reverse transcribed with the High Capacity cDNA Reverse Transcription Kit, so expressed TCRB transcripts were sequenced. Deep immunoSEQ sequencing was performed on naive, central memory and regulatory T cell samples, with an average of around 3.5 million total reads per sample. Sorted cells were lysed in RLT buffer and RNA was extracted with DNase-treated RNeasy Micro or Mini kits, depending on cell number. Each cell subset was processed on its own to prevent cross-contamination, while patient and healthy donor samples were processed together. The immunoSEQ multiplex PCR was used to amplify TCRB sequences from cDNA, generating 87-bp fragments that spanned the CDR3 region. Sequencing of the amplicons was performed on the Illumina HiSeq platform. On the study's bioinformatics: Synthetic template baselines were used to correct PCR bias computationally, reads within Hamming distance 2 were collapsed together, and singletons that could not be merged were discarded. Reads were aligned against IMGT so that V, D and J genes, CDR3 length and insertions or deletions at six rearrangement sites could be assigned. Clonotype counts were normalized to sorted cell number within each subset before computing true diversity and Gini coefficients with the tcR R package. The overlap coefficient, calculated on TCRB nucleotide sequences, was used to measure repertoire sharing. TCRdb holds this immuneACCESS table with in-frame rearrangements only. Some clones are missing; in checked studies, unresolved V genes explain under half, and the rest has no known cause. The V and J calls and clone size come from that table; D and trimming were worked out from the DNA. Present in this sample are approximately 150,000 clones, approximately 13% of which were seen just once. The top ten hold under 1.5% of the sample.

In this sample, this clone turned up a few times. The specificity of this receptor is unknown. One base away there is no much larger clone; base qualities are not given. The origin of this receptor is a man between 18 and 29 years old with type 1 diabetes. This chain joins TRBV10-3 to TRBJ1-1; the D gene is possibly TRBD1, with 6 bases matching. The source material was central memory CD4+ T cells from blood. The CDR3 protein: CAISEPPGAGNTEAFF. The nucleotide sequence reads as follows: TGTGCCATCAGTGAGCCCCCGGGGGCGGGGAACACTGAAGCTTTCTTT.